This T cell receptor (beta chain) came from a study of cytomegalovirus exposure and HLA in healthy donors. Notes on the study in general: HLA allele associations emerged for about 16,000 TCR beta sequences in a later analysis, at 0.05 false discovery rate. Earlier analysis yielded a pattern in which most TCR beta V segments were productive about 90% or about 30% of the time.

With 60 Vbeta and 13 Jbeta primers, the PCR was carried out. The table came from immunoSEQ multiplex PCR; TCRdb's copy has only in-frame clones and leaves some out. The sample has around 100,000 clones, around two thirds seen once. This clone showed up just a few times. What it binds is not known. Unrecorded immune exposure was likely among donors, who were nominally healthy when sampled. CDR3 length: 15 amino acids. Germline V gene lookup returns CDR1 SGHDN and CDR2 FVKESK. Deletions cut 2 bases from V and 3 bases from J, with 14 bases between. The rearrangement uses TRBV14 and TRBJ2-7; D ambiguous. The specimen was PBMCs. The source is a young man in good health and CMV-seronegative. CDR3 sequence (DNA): TGTGCCAGCAGCCAATACCAAACCCCACTCTACGAGCAGTACTTC. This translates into CASSQYQTPLYEQYF.